This T cell receptor beta chain derives from a study of blood T cell repertoires in COVID-19. Background on the study: The cDNA or gDNA used as material had been derived from T cells, B-cell-depleted T cells, or PBMCs.

In the authors' methods: Researchers report that nucleated cell counts were estimated from reference gene primer amplification. Only in-frame clones appear in the TCRdb table, and some are missing; sequencing was by immunoSEQ multiplex PCR. V, J and clone size are taken as reported in that table, and D and trimming were inferred from the DNA itself. The sample carries some 190,000 clones, more than 70% recorded once. On this clone itself: The junction and the germline gene differ at one end; a read error may be behind it.

Germline values: CDR1 KGHSH, CDR2 LQKENI. The CDR3 length is 14 residues. Sequencing was done on a sample of peripheral blood. The sequence derives from a man younger than 35 with active or convalescent COVID-19. The chain combines TRBV18 with TRBJ1-2; possible D gene TRBD1, 5 bases. Here the CDR3 DNA reads TGTGCCAGCTCGCCACAGGCGGTCCCCTATGGCTACACCTTC. Residues: CASSPQAVPYGYTF.